Ten or more counts support the clone carrying this T cell receptor (beta chain). Its antigen is unidentified. TCRdb itself ran the 5' RACE reads through MiXCR, one entry per CDR3 protein. The table includes 650,000 to 800,000 distinct CDR3 sequences, under 20% detected once. The data derive from a study of CD8 T cells in ankylosing spondylitis. Study-wide findings and caveats: There was a TCR beta motif, made of several highly homologous variants, that appeared characteristic of ankylosing spondylitis blood.

What was sequenced was blood, either unsorted or a sorted T cell fraction (not recorded which). This receptor was identified in a male donor with ankylosing spondylitis.

The CDR3 sequence is CASVLSSEPHGEQFF. The CDR3 coding sequence is TGCGCCAGCGTCCTGAGTAGCGAGCCTCACGGTGAGCAGTTCTTC. The chain uses TRBV5-1 and TRBJ2-1; D perhaps matches TRBD2 (5 bases). Per germline, CDR1 SGHRS and CDR2 YFSETQ. The CDR3 length is 15 residues. Trimming cost V 7 bases and J 9 bases, with 23 bases left between them.